One and the same sample provided the 10 T cell receptor beta chains below, sequenced in a study of T cell repertoires in cytomegalovirus infection. TCRdb passed the reads through MiXCR, listing each CDR3 protein once. In the table there are approximately 70,000 distinct CDR3 sequences, more than 3% of which are singletons. Sequencing input: PBMCs. The receptors were sampled from a human donor in good health (CMV status not recorded). Some clones in this sample may be carry-over from other donors' samples.

This clonotype was recorded many times. This chain uses TRBV28 with TRBJ1-1; D is unclear. Germline V gene sequence: CDR1 MDHEN, CDR2 SYDVKM. This CDR3 is 8 amino acids long. DNA of the CDR3: TGTGGGTACACTGAAGCTTTCTTT. It codes for CGYTEAFF. The full variable domain, completed using reference TRBV28 and TRBJ1-1, is DVKVTQSSRYLVKRTGEKVFLECVQDMDHENMFWYRQDPGLGLRLIYFSYDVKMKEKGDIPEGYSVSREKKERFSLILESASTNQTSMYLCGYTEAFFGQGTRLTVV.

This clonotype was counted many times. The chain is built from TRBV7-9 and TRBJ1-4; D unclear. The V end was cut by 5 bases, the J end by 8 bases, with 15 bases between. CDR3 length equals 14 residues. Germline V gene lookup returns CDR1 SEHNR and CDR2 FQNEAQ (reference sequence). The CDR3 DNA sequence: TGTGCCAGCAGCCAGACGGCGTTGGGGGAAAAACTGTTTTTT. Translation gives CASSQTALGEKLFF.

There are many counts of this clonotype. The chain uses TRBV6-8 and TRBJ2-6, with 8 bases fitting TRBD2. Germline-derived CDR1 and CDR2 are MNHGY and SAAAGT. This CDR3 contains 17 residues. Germline trimming cut 1 base from V and 2 bases from J; bases unmatched to any gene: 4. The CDR3 protein is CASSYLTGGTGANVLTF. CDR3 nucleotides: TGTGCCAGCAGTTACTTAACGGGAGGGACTGGGGCCAACGTCCTGACTTTC.

This clonotype was observed at least ten times. This rearrangement joins TRBV7-2 to TRBJ1-1; a weak D match, TRBD1 (6 bases). V was trimmed by 5 bases and J by 1 base, leaving 14 bases between them. The CDR3 sequence is 15 residues long. Germline V lookup: CDR1 SGHTA, CDR2 FQGNSA. CDR3 protein: CASSAQDRRNTEAFF. The CDR3 DNA is TGTGCCAGCAGCGCTCAGGACAGAAGGAACACTGAAGCTTTCTTT.

This clonotype was detected only a few times. The CDR3 region has the DNA TGTGCCAGCAGCAGAGCGGCGACCGCTGGAGGCCCTAGCGGACGTCATACCGGGGAGCTGTTTTTT. Translation: CASSRAATAGGPSGRHTGELFF. The J gene is TRBJ2-2, the V gene TRBV7-2, with TRBD2 matching over 7 bases. After removal of 5 bases from V and 5 bases from J, the junction contained 29 bases not matched to a gene. The CDR3 covers 22 residues. Germline V CDR1 and CDR2: SGHTA, FQGNSA. Full variable domain (rest looked up from reference TRBV7-2 and TRBJ2-2): GAGVSQSPSNKVTEKGKDVELRCDPISGHTALYWYRQSLGQGLEFLIYFQGNSAPDKSGLPSDRFSAERTGGSVSTLTIQRTQQEDSAVYLCASSRAATAGGPSGRHTGELFFGEGSRLTVL.

This clonotype was picked up many times. One end of the junction does not line up with germline, which may come from a read error. V is TRBV7-6 and J is TRBJ1-4, with unresolved D. The CDR3 runs 15 residues. Germline values: CDR1 SGHVS, CDR2 FNYEAQ. The CDR3 loop is CASSLRSGENEKLFF. CDR3 bases: TGTGCTAGCAGCTTGCGTTCCGGAGAGAATGAAAAACTGTTTTTT.

Many counts were recorded for this clonotype. The chain employs TRBV7-2 and TRBJ2-3, with D possibly being TRBD2 (5 bases). Germline V gene lookup returns CDR1 SGHTA and CDR2 FQGNSA. This CDR3 comprises 15 residues. The V end was cut by 1 base, the J end by 1 base, with 9 bases between. The CDR3 coding sequence is TGTGCCAGCAGCTTAGTACTAGAACGCACAGATACGCAGTATTTT. This translates into CASSLVLERTDTQYF.

Ten or more counts support this clonotype. The rearrangement uses TRBV7-2 and TRBJ2-7; weak D call: TRBD1 (6 bases). The CDR3 loop spans 13 amino acids. V dropped 2 bases and J dropped 4 bases, with 9 bases sitting between them. Germline V gene lookup returns CDR1 SGHTA and CDR2 FQGNSA. As DNA, the CDR3 is TGTGCCAGCAGCTTAAGGGGGTCTTACGAGCAGTACTTC. Protein product: CASSLRGSYEQYF. The full variable domain, in which reference TRBV7-2 and TRBJ2-7 provide the parts outside the CDR3, is GAGVSQSPSNKVTEKGKDVELRCDPISGHTALYWYRQSLGQGLEFLIYFQGNSAPDKSGLPSDRFSAERTGGSVSTLTIQRTQQEDSAVYLCASSLRGSYEQYFGPGTRLTVT.

This clonotype appeared many times. V usage is TRBV6-8 and J usage is TRBJ1-1; D remains unclear. Germline values: CDR1 MNHGY, CDR2 SAAAGT. Between the trimmed V and J ends, which lost 5 bases and 8 bases, there was a span of 27 bases. The CDR3 contains 17 residues. CDR3 loop: CASSQQWYRTQEPEAFF. The CDR3 coding sequence is TGTGCCAGCAGTCAACAGTGGTACCGGACTCAGGAACCAGAAGCTTTCTTT.

A word on this clonotype: One end of the junction is discordant with germline, which a read error may explain. The J gene is TRBJ1-6, the V gene TRBV7-2; D is undetermined. The germline V gene has CDR1 SGHTA and CDR2 FQGNSA. CDR3 length equals 14 residues. The CDR3, as DNA: TGTGCTAGCAGCTTAGTATACACAAGTTCACCCCTCCACTTT. Its translation: CASSLVYTSSPLHF.